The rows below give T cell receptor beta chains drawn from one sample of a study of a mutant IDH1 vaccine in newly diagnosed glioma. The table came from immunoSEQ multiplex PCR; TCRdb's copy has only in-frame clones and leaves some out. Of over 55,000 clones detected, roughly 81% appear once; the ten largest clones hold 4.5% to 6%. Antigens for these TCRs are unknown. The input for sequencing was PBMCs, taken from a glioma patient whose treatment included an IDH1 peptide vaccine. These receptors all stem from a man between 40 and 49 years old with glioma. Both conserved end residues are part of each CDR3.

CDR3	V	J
CASSQGIRNTIYF	TRBV4-3	TRBJ1-3
CASSQWTSGVSAGELFF	TRBV14	TRBJ2-2
CASSPPHGYGYTF	TRBV7-2	TRBJ1-2
CASNVGGSNQPQHF	TRBV13	TRBJ1-5
CASSLDGTSYNEQFF	TRBV5-1	TRBJ2-1
CASRGTSGVAGELFF	TRBV6-4	TRBJ2-2
CASSFEYGEQFF	TRBV11-3	TRBJ2-1
CSVAAGSSNQPQHF	TRBV29-1	TRBJ1-5
CAISDLGSLLGYTF	TRBV10-3	TRBJ1-2
CASSFPQLNTEAFF	TRBV28	TRBJ1-1
CASSPDGGRRTDTQYF	TRBV5-4	TRBJ2-3
CASSFDRDYQPQHF	TRBV6-5	TRBJ1-5
CASSNRGGANYGYTF	TRBV9	TRBJ1-2
CASSFGGFADTQYF	TRBV7-2	TRBJ2-3
CATSRPGLVEEQTQYF	TRBV15	TRBJ2-5
CASRTTGFYGYTF	TRBV6-5	TRBJ1-2